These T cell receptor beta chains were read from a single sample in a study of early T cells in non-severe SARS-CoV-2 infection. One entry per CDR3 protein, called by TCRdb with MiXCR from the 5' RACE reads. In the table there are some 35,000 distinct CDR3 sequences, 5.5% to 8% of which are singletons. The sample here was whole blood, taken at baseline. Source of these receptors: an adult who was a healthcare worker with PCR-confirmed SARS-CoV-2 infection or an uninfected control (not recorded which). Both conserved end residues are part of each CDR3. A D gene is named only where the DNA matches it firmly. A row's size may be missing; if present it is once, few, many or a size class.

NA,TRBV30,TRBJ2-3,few,CAWSVSLRADTQYF,TGTGCCTGGAGTGTATCCCTTCGGGCGGATACGCAGTATTTT
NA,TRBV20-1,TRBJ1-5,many,CSARADYSNQPQHF,TGCAGTGCTAGGGCGGACTATAGCAATCAGCCCCAGCATTTT
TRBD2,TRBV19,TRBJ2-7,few,CASSSSGLAGYEQYF,TGTGCCAGTAGTAGTTCTGGACTAGCGGGATACGAGCAGTACTTC
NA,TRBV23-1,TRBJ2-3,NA,CASSQSPRVSDTDTQYF,TGCGCCAGCAGTCAATCTCCGCGGGTGTCAGATACAGATACGCAGTATTTT
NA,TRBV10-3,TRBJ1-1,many,CAISRDTEAFF,TGTGCCATCAGTCGGGACACTGAAGCTTTCTTT
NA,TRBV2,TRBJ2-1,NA,CASREGDPQYNEQFF,TGTGCCAGCAGAGAGGGAGACCCTCAATACAATGAGCAGTTCTTC
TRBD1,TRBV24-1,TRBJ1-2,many,CATSDSGGGGYGYTF,TGTGCCACCAGTGACTCAGGGGGCGGAGGATATGGCTACACCTTC
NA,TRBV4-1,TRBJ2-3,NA,CASSQGVGPSTDTQYF,TGCGCCAGCAGCCAGGGTGTAGGACCTAGCACAGATACGCAGTATTTT
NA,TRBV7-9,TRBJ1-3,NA,CASSGGTTISGNTIYF,TGTGCCAGCAGTGGGGGGACCACCATCTCTGGAAACACCATATATTTT
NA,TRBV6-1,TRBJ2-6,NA,CASSAWGTRGANVLTF,TGTGCCAGCAGTGCGTGGGGGACGCGTGGGGCCAACGTCCTGACTTTC
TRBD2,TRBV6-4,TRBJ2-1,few,CASSATSGAPNEQFF,TGTGCCAGCAGTGCTACTAGCGGGGCTCCCAATGAGCAGTTCTTC
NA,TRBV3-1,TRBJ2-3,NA,CASSPPALDTQYF,TGTGCCAGCAGCCCACCCGCCCTGGATACGCAGTATTTT
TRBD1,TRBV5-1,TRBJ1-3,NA,CASSSSQGLGNTIYF,TGCGCCAGCAGCTCTTCACAGGGGCTAGGAAACACCATATATTTT
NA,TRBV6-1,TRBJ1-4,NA,CASSEWGATNEKLFF,TGTGCCAGCAGTGAATGGGGAGCAACTAATGAAAAACTGTTTTTT
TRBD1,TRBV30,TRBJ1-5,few,CASSDRDNQPQHF,TGTGCCTCGTCCGACAGGGATAATCAGCCCCAGCATTTT
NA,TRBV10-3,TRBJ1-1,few,CAISEEVLAGFEAFF,TGTGCCATCAGTGAAGAGGTTCTAGCGGGGTTTGAAGCTTTCTTT
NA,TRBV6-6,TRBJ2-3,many,CASISDTQYF,TGTGCCAGCATTTCCGATACGCAGTATTTT
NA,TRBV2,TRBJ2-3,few,CASSVAEGADTQYF,TGTGCCAGCAGTGTTGCCGAGGGGGCAGATACGCAGTATTTT
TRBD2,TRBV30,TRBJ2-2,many,CAWSVSGGTGELFF,TGTGCCTGGAGTGTTTCGGGGGGCACCGGGGAGCTGTTTTTT
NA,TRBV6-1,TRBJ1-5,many,CASRGGTANQPQHF,TGTGCCAGCAGGGGCGGGACGGCCAATCAGCCCCAGCATTTT
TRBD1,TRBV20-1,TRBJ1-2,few,CSARSTQGGGYTF,TGCAGTGCTAGGTCCACTCAGGGGGGTGGCTACACCTTC
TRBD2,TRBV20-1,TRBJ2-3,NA,CSAQPGLGTDTQYF,TGCAGTGCCCAACCGGGACTAGGCACAGATACGCAGTATTTT
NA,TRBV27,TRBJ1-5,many,CASSLNLGGPGGPPQHF,TGTGCCAGCAGTCTGAACCTTGGTGGACCGGGAGGTCCGCCCCAGCATTTT
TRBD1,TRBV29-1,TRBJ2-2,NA,CSVGDRIGTGELFF,TGCAGCGTTGGGGACAGGATAGGAACCGGGGAGCTGTTTTTT
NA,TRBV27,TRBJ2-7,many,CASSPGLAAYEQYF,TGTGCCAGCAGTCCGGGACTGGCCGCCTACGAGCAGTACTTC
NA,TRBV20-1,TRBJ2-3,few,CSARDSRDSSTDTQYF,TGCAGTGCTAGAGATTCCCGAGACAGCAGCACAGATACGCAGTATTTT
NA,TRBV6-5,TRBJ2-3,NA,CASSPSRGYTDTQYF,TGTGCCAGCAGTCCATCTAGGGGCTACACAGATACGCAGTATTTT
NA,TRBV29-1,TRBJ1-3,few,CSVILGGNTIYF,TGCAGCGTTATTTTAGGGGGAAACACCATATATTTT
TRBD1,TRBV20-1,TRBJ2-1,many,CSARDRDRVTNEQFF,TGCAGTGCTAGAGACAGGGACAGGGTTACCAATGAGCAGTTCTTC
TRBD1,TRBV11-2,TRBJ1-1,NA,CASSSTGAYGTEAFF,TGTGCCAGCAGCTCTACAGGGGCTTACGGCACTGAAGCTTTCTTT
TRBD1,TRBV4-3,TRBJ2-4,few,CASSQEGQGLAKNIQYF,TGCGCCAGCAGCCAGGAGGGACAGGGACTAGCCAAAAACATTCAGTACTTC
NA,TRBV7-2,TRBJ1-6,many,CASSLSGYNSPLHF,TGTGCCAGCAGCTTGAGCGGTTATAATTCACCCCTCCACTTT
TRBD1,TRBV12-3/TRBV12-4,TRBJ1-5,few,CASSYQQGDNQPQHF,TGTGCCAGCAGTTATCAACAGGGGGACAATCAGCCCCAGCATTTT
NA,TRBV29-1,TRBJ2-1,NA,CSIIAVFEQFF,TGCAGCATCATAGCGGTCTTTGAGCAGTTCTTC
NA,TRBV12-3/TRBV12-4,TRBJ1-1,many,CASSLWQMNTEAFF,TGTGCCAGCAGTTTGTGGCAGATGAACACTGAAGCTTTCTTT
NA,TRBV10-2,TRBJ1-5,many,CASSVGTGNQPQHF,TGCGCCAGCAGTGTGGGCACGGGCAATCAGCCCCAGCATTTT
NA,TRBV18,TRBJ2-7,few,CASSPPSGHDEQYF,TGTGCCAGCTCACCACCGTCAGGGCACGACGAGCAGTACTTC
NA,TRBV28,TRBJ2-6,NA,CASLPGGTPISGANVLTF,TGTGCCAGCTTGCCCGGGGGCACCCCGATATCTGGGGCCAACGTCCTGACTTTC
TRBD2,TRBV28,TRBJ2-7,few,CAIAGGYEQYF,TGTGCCATAGCGGGAGGATACGAGCAGTACTTC
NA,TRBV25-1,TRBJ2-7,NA,CASSGIQGVGEQYF,TGTGCCAGCAGTGGAATACAGGGAGTTGGGGAGCAGTACTTC
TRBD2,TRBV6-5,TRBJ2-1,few,CASGRGSYNEQFF,TGTGCCAGCGGGCGCGGGAGCTACAATGAGCAGTTCTTC
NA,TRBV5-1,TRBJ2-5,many,CASSLERSRIFYETQYF,TGCGCCAGCAGCTTGGAACGGTCCAGGATCTTTTATGAGACCCAGTACTTC
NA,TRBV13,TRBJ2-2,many,CASSFRLATELFF,TGTGCCAGCAGCTTCCGACTGGCTACGGAGCTGTTTTTT
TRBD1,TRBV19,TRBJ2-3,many,CASSGSPGQGTPSTDTQYF,TGTGCCAGTAGTGGCTCCCCGGGACAGGGGACCCCTAGCACAGATACGCAGTATTTT
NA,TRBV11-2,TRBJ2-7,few,CASSLAPGHEQYF,TGTGCCAGCAGCTTAGCCCCTGGGCACGAGCAGTACTTC
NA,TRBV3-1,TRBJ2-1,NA,CASSSLLNYNEQFF,TGTGCCAGCAGCTCGTTGCTGAATTACAATGAGCAGTTCTTC
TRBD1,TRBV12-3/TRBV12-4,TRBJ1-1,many,CASSWGRGQTHMNTEAFF,TGTGCCAGCAGTTGGGGAAGGGGACAGACCCATATGAACACTGAAGCTTTCTTT
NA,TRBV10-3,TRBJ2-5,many,CAISEYWGEQETQYF,TGTGCCATCAGTGAGTACTGGGGCGAGCAAGAGACCCAGTACTTC
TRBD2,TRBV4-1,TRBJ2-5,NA,CASSQGGGTRHVQYF,TGCGCCAGCAGCCAAGGCGGGGGGACCCGACATGTTCAGTACTTC
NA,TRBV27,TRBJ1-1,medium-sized,CASSLWANTEAFF,TGTGCCAGCAGTTTATGGGCGAACACTGAAGCTTTCTTT
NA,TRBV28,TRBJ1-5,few,CASSLVGNQPQHF,TGTGCCAGCAGTTTAGTGGGCAATCAGCCCCAGCATTTT
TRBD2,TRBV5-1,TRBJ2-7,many,CASSSGLAGTEQYF,TGCGCCAGCAGCTCCGGACTAGCGGGAACCGAGCAGTACTTC
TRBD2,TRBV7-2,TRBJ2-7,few,CASSLAPRGDYYEQYF,TGTGCCAGCAGCCTAGCCCCGCGGGGGGACTACTACGAGCAGTACTTC
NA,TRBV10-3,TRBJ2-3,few,CAIGAADTQYF,TGTGCCATCGGTGCGGCAGATACGCAGTATTTT
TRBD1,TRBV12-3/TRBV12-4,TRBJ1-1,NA,CASSQTGSGTEAFF,TGTGCCAGCAGCCAGACAGGGTCGGGGACTGAAGCTTTCTTT
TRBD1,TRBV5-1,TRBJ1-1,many,CASRRGTGVTEAFF,TGCGCCAGCAGACGCGGAACAGGGGTTACTGAAGCTTTCTTT
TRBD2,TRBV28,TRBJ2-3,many,CASSPGLAGDSSTDTQYF,TGTGCCAGCAGCCCGGGACTAGCGGGAGATTCTAGCACAGATACGCAGTATTTT
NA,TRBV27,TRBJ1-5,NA,CASSLSFNQPQHF,TGTGCCAGCAGTTTGAGCTTCAATCAGCCCCAGCATTTT
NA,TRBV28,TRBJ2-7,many,CASSLLYEQYF,TGTGCCAGCAGTCTTCTCTACGAGCAGTACTTC
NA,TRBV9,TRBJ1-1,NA,CASSAGMNTEAFF,TGTGCCAGCAGCGCAGGGATGAACACTGAAGCTTTCTTT